This T cell receptor beta chain was profiled in a study of PD-1 blockade in classical Hodgkin lymphoma. V was pared by 3 bases and J by 1 base, with 13 bases between. Germline CDR1 and CDR2: LNHNV and YYDKDF (reference sequence). The CDR3 extends over 15 amino acids. Time point given: cycle 4 day 1 (C4D1), after more than five weeks of nivolumab. Every patient was affected by relapse after autologous stem cell transplantation, while exposure to brentuximab vedotin was not uniform. Sequenced by immunoSEQ multiplex PCR; TCRdb stores in-frame clones only, minus some. The table records under 45,000 clones, 66% of them present only once.

This receptor was identified in a human donor with classical Hodgkin lymphoma. This specimen consisted of peripheral blood mononuclear cells (PBMCs), obtained before the fourth cycle of nivolumab. V and J are TRBV15 and TRBJ2-7; D possibly corresponds to TRBD2 (6 bases). The CDR3 here is CATSREGRSSYEQYF. CDR3 in DNA: TGTGCCACCAGCAGGGAGGGCCGGTCGTCCTACGAGCAGTACTTC.